These 11 T cell receptor beta chains were all obtained from the same sample, sequenced in a study of T cells in Graves' hyperthyroidism and ophthalmopathy. The source material, RNA transcripts, was used to amplify TCR beta CDR3 regions. HTBI primers were used for first-round RT-PCR of the TCR CDR3. TCRdb re-called the multiplex PCR reads with MiXCR, one entry per CDR3 protein. The table includes hundreds of thousands of distinct CDR3 sequences, roughly 20% detected once. Sequencing was performed on blood. All receptors come from a man aged 25-45 years with Graves' ophthalmopathy.

V usage is TRBV9 and J usage is TRBJ2-1; 9 bases agree with TRBD2. Trimming removed 1 base from V and 8 bases from J; junction bases left unmatched: 7. Germline values: CDR1 SGDLS, CDR2 YYNGEE. The CDR3 contains 15 residues. CDR3 bases: TGTGCCAGCAGCGTACGCGGGAGGGCCTCGGATGAGCAGTTCTTC. It yields the protein CASSVRGRASDEQFF.

This chain's CDR3 is CAITGGSTGELFF. The CDR3 DNA follows: TGTGCCATCACCGGCGGGAGCACCGGGGAGCTGTTTTTT. The V gene is TRBV10-3, the J gene TRBJ2-2; TRBD2 matches 7 bases. Germline values: CDR1 ENHRY, CDR2 SYGVKD. With 7 bases clipped from V and 4 bases from J, the junction kept 3 bases outside the gene matches. There are 13 residues in the CDR3.

In its sample, this clonotype was seen a few times. The chain links TRBV7-2 to TRBJ2-7; D might be TRBD1 (5 bases). Looked up from germline, CDR1 is SGHTA and CDR2 is FQGNSA. The V and J ends lost 6 bases and 3 bases respectively, with 15 bases between them. The CDR3 loop spans 14 amino acids. CDR3 loop: CASRPRAAGYEQYF. As DNA, the CDR3 is TGTGCCAGCAGACCCAGGGCGGCAGGCTACGAGCAGTACTTC.

The sample holds a few counts of this clonotype. A read error may produce the germline difference seen at one junction end. The J gene is TRBJ2-2, the V gene TRBV12-3 or TRBV12-4, with 9 bases lining up with TRBD2. The CDR3 totals 15 residues. CDR3 DNA: TGTGCCAGCAGTCCTGATAGCGGGAGCACCGGGGAGGTGTTTTTT. Translated: CASSPDSGSTGEVFF.

This clonotype has just one count. V usage is TRBV9 and J usage is TRBJ2-5, with D hard to call. Trimming left V 3 bases short and J 2 bases short, with 11 bases between. Germline loops: CDR1 SGDLS, CDR2 YYNGEE. The length of the CDR3 is 14 residues. CDR3 protein: CASSGLDRQETQYF. The CDR3 DNA follows: TGTGCCAGCAGCGGCCTCGACCGTCAAGAGACCCAGTACTTC.

The chain couples TRBV30 to TRBJ2-3; D is perhaps TRBD1 or TRBD2 (5 bases each). The CDR3 totals 13 residues. Per the germline V gene, CDR1 is GTSNPN and CDR2 is SVGIG (reference sequence). V lost 3 bases and J lost 4, with 11 bases in between. The CDR3 bases are TGTGCCTGGAGGGGGCTGGGGGCAGATACGCAGTATTTT. This translates into CAWRGLGADTQYF.

With respect to this clonotype: Being one base from a much bigger clone, this may be a read error. The chain uses TRBV12-3 or TRBV12-4 and TRBJ2-1, with D possibly matching TRBD2 (6 bases). The CDR3 covers 14 residues. V was cut by 7 bases and J by 8 bases, with 18 bases left in between. The CDR3 is CASTRTGGIDEQFF. As DNA, the CDR3 is TGTGCCAGCACTCGGACTGGCGGGATCGATGAGCAGTTCTTC.

In this sample, this clonotype turned up a few times. The chain uses TRBV19 and TRBJ1-5; D gene uncertain. The CDR3 consists of 13 residues. Germline V lookup: CDR1 LNHDA, CDR2 SQIVND (reference sequence). Trimming removed 4 bases at V and 3 bases at J, with 7 bases between. The DNA for the CDR3 is TGTGCCAGTAGTAAGGGCAACAATCAGCCCCAGCATTTT. Its translation: CASSKGNNQPQHF.

This clonotype was seen repeatedly, ten times or more. J is TRBJ2-7 and V is TRBV11-2; no firm D call. The CDR3 sequence is 14 residues long. V dropped 4 bases and J dropped 0 bases, with 10 bases sitting between them. Germline V CDR1 and CDR2: SGHAT, FQNNGV. The CDR3 coding sequence is TGTGCCAGCAGCTCTAAGGGTTTCTCCTACGAGCAGTACTTC. This gives the protein CASSSKGFSYEQYF.

This clonotype occurred many times. The J gene is TRBJ2-1, the V gene TRBV2, with a weak D call TRBD2 (5 bases). Germline lookup yields CDR1 SNHLY and CDR2 FYNNEI. Between the trimmed V and J ends, which lost 5 bases and 9 bases, there was a span of 17 bases. The CDR3 length is 14 residues. The CDR3 is CASSLAINLSEQFF. The CDR3 DNA reads as TGTGCCAGCAGTCTAGCAATCAACTTGAGTGAGCAGTTCTTC.

The V gene is TRBV12-5, the J gene TRBJ1-5, with a tentative D call TRBD1 (6 bases). Germline V CDR1 and CDR2: LGHNT, FRNRAP. Trimming took 2 bases from V and 2 from J, leaving 13 bases between them. The CDR3 is made up of 16 amino acids. The CDR3 bases are TGTGCTAGTGGTTTGCATGGGGGGCGCGGCAATCAGCCCCAGCATTTT. It translates to CASGLHGGRGNQPQHF.